This record covers a single T cell receptor beta chain. This record comes from a study of blood T cell repertoires in COVID-19. CDR3 length: 16 amino acids. The germline V gene encodes CDR1 SGHRS and CDR2 YFSETQ. Trimming cost V 2 bases and J 3 bases; bases outside gene matches: 3. As originally analysed: Using reference gene primer amplification, nucleated cell counts were estimated. Clones were read by immunoSEQ multiplex PCR, and TCRdb kept only the in-frame ones, dropping some. V and J calls and clone size are copied from that table; D and trimming were computed from the DNA. The profile shows 300,000 to 350,000 clones, 75% to 95% of them singletons.

Source material: peripheral blood. The chain is built from TRBV5-1 and TRBJ2-2; 11 nucleotides align to TRBD2. This clonotype was sampled from a woman in her twenties or thirties with COVID-19, enrolled during active disease. CDR3 sequence reads: CASSFALAGDTGELFF. The CDR3 DNA sequence: TGCGCCAGCAGCTTCGCACTAGCGGGAGACACCGGGGAGCTGTTTTTT.